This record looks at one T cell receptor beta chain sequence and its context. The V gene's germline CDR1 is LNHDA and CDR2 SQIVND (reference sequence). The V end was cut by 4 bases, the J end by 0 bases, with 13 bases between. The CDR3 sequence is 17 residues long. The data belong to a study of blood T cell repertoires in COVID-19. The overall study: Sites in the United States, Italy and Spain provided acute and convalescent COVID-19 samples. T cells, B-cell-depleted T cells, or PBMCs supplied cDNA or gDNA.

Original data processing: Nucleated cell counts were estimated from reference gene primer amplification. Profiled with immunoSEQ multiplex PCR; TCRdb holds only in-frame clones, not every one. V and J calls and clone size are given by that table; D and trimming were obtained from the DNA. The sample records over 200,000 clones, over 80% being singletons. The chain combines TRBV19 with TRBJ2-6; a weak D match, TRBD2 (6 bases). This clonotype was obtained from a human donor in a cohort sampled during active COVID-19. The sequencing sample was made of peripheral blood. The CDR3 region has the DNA TGTGCCAGTAGTAGAGGAGGGAGTAACTCTGGGGCCAACGTCCTGACTTTC. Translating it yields CASSRGGSNSGANVLTF.